The present entry profiles one T cell receptor (beta chain) with its context. The sample holds a few counts of this clone. The clone's antigen remains unknown. Per-base quality was not reported, and no clone a single base away is much larger than it. The sample holds other DNA sequences that translate to the same CDR3. This record belongs to a study of CD8+ T cells in alopecia areata (dated by TCRdb to the late 2010s). General notes on the study: Treated patients were enrolled in an open-label pilot trial of oral tofacitinib, 5 to 10 mg twice daily, for moderate-to-severe alopecia areata. In both human patients and the C3H/HeJ mouse model, the study applied high-throughput TCRbeta sequencing to look at T cell clonal expansion in alopecia areata. For the treated patients, the SALT score, which quantifies what percentage of scalp surface area is affected, served as the measure of disease severity. In humans, TCRbeta sequencing was performed on scalp tissue and on sorted CD4+ and CD8+ peripheral blood T cells from healthy controls and from patients with patchy or totalis/universalis alopecia areata. Tofacitinib-treated patients had biopsies at baseline and at 4 and 24 weeks of treatment, with a later scalp biopsy in several patients. Amplification of TCRbeta CDR3 regions was done by immunoSEQ multiplex PCR using 35 Vbeta forward primers and 13 Jbeta reverse primers. RNA was obtained with the PAXgene miRNA kit for fixed scalp, the miRNeasy kit for PBMCs, and the RNeasy kit for mouse skin. Tofacitinib was administered for 6 to 18 months, and 6 months of follow-up off drug were then conducted to assess delayed response and recurrence. Scalp clonality was compared among normal scalp (n=4), patchy alopecia areata scalp (n=8), and alopecia totalis/universalis scalp (n=8).

Study-wide findings and limitations: With tofacitinib, both scalp clonality and the number of expanded CD8+ clones among the top 100 scalp clones went down significantly. Many expanded lesional clones were found to persist in scalp and blood during tofacitinib treatment, and relapse after treatment cessation may be partly explained by this persistence. Lesional scalp, especially in alopecia totalis/universalis, showed higher clonality and more expanded CD8+ clones than normal scalp, suggesting antigenic drive. TCR sequences shared between patients were less clear than in mice, possibly partly because of HLA diversity in the patient population. Because the treated cohort was small and included a single nonresponder, larger studies are needed to assess links between baseline CD8+ expansion and response. Unlike mouse skin, where gammadelta T cells dominate, normal human skin contains resident alphabeta T cells that get sequenced too, which complicates analysis of the scalp TCR repertoire.

The trim is 0 bases for V and 2 bases for J, with a gap of 6 bases between the germline ends. CDR1 and CDR2 were assigned from the germline V gene as SGDLS and YYNGEE. The CDR3 covers 14 residues, taking in both the cysteine and the phenylalanine. Only the CDR3 DNA stays, 42 bases, in frame from base 1. Library generation was performed with the immunoSEQ multiplex PCR assay. RNA was extracted from all samples and reverse transcribed into cDNA as template for TCR sequencing. First-strand cDNA was synthesized with SuperScript III using a 2:1 mix of oligo-dT and random hexamers. Amplification bias was assessed with a synthetic immune receptor repertoire, and residual bias was removed computationally. The original pipeline was this. Raw reads were preprocessed for error removal, and CDR3 was defined according to IMGT conventions as running from the conserved cysteine to phenylalanine. Clonality was computed as 1 minus the Shannon entropy, with the entropy normalized by log2 of the number of productive unique TCRs. Scalp TCRbeta sequences were cross-referenced with sorted blood CD4 and CD8 repertoires so that the CD4 or CD8 identity of scalp clones could be inferred. This is the immuneACCESS table as TCRdb keeps it, with only in-frame sequences that have V and J called. A part of the clones is gone; compared with another copy, unresolved V genes explain less than half, and the rest is unexplained. V and J calls and clone size are as listed in that table; D and trimming were resolved from the DNA. This sample has approximately 200,000 clones in its table, and 40% to 55% of those were observed once. The ten largest account for about 2.6% of the sample.

Read against the paper, the sample's treatment or condition label means: oral pan-JAK inhibitor, 5-10 mg twice daily. Lesional scalp punch biopsies and peripheral blood were obtained from alopecia areata patients. PBMCs were isolated by density centrifugation and stained for CD3, CD4 and CD8, after which CD4+ and CD8+ T cells were sorted on a FACSAria. The receptor chain draws on TRBV9 and TRBJ1-5; the D gene is unclear. The source material was CD4+ T cells sorted from blood, sampled at roughly week 38, from a patient treated with tofacitinib. The source is a human donor with alopecia areata. The CDR3 protein: CASSVGSGNQPQHF. The bases are TGTGCCAGCAGCGTAGGGAGTGGCAATCAGCCCCAGCATTTT.